This TCR beta chain originates from a study of radiotherapy plus CTLA-4 blockade in lung cancer. Assay used: immunoSEQ multiplex PCR; TCRdb lists only in-frame clones, some missing. The sample consists of 89,000 or so clones, more than 75% of them appearing once. This CDR3 region has 15 residues. Germline loops: CDR1 SGDLS, CDR2 YYNGEE. Trimming cost V 4 bases and J 7 bases; bases outside gene matches: 11. Sequences were derived from peripheral blood, sampled from a patient treated with radiotherapy plus ipilimumab. The TCR was taken from a human donor with non-small cell lung cancer who had a partial response to radiotherapy plus ipilimumab. V usage is TRBV9 and J usage is TRBJ2-1; 7 bases are a match to TRBD2. CDR3 sequence reads: CASSPQAGPFNEQFF. The CDR3 DNA reads as TGTGCCAGCAGCCCTCAAGCGGGACCTTTTAATGAGCAGTTCTTC.